A selection of T cell receptor beta chains follows, all from one sample in a study of T cell repertoires in cytomegalovirus infection. MiXCR, run by TCRdb on the reads, gives a single entry per CDR3 protein. The data contain some 220,000 distinct CDR3 sequences, 30% to 45% of them seen just once; the ten biggest clones take up approximately 60%. No antigen has been assigned to these receptors. Source: CD8+ T cells from cultured PBMCs, taken from culture after CMV antigen stimulation. All receptors come from a human donor in good health (CMV status not recorded). Some clones in this sample may be carry-over from other donors' samples. CDR3s include the opening cysteine and the closing phenylalanine or tryptophan. D genes are given only for firm matches. Size is stated for part of the rows, as once, few or many counts, or as a class when the clone is expanded.

.	TRBV4-1	TRBJ2-7	few	CASSHGGGSSEQYF	TGCGCCAGCAGCCACGGGGGAGGTAGTTCCGAGCAGTACTTC
TRBD1	TRBV6-5	TRBJ1-1	.	CASRYRQGLMNTEAFF	TGTGCCAGCAGATACAGACAGGGGCTCATGAACACTGAAGCTTTCTTT
.	TRBV27	TRBJ2-1	.	CASSPSEGETHNEQFF	TGTGCCAGCAGCCCGTCTGAGGGAGAGACCCACAATGAGCAGTTCTTC
.	TRBV20-1	TRBJ2-1	.	CSAPGQKGLLYNEQFF	TGCAGTGCCCCGGGGCAGAAGGGGCTCCTTTACAATGAGCAGTTCTTC
.	TRBV6-2/TRBV6-3	TRBJ1-1	.	CASSYSPGEAFF	TGTGCCAGCAGTTACTCGCCCGGTGAAGCTTTCTTT
TRBD1	TRBV7-6	TRBJ2-7	.	CASSSTGQGIDEQYF	TGTGCCAGCAGCTCAACAGGACAGGGTATCGACGAGCAGTACTTC
.	TRBV5-4	TRBJ1-2	few	CASSPGRGNYGYTF	TGTGCCAGCAGCCCGGGACGGGGGAACTATGGCTACACCTTC
.	TRBV27	TRBJ2-3	.	CASGTFVMDTQYF	TGTGCCAGCGGGACTTTCGTTATGGATACGCAGTATTTT
.	TRBV12-3/TRBV12-4	TRBJ2-5	few	CASSLGGLGAETQYF	TGTGCCAGCAGTTTAGGAGGGTTGGGTGCAGAGACCCAGTACTTC
TRBD2	TRBV4-2	TRBJ2-1	.	CASSQVLAGVINEQFF	TGTGCCAGCAGCCAAGTCCTAGCGGGAGTTATAAATGAGCAGTTCTTC
TRBD1	TRBV7-2	TRBJ2-1	many	CASSVGQGFYNEQFF	TGTGCCAGCAGCGTAGGACAGGGGTTCTACAATGAGCAGTTCTTC
TRBD2	TRBV13	TRBJ2-7	few	CASSSPRSSGRPEQYF	TGTGCCAGCAGCTCCCCCCGTTCTAGCGGGAGGCCCGAGCAGTACTTC
.	TRBV7-8	TRBJ2-7	many	CASSLGFSYEQYF	TGTGCCAGCAGCTTAGGGTTCTCCTACGAGCAGTACTTC
.	TRBV27	TRBJ2-1	.	CASGTSNEQFF	TGTGCCAGCGGGACTTCAAATGAGCAGTTCTTC
TRBD2	TRBV27	TRBJ2-7	.	CASSLGRATYEQYF	TGTGCCAGCAGTCTGGGGAGGGCGACCTACGAGCAGTACTTC
TRBD1	TRBV5-1	TRBJ2-1	.	CASSPGQGHNEQFF	TGCGCCAGCAGCCCGGGACAGGGACACAATGAGCAGTTCTTC
.	TRBV12-3/TRBV12-4	TRBJ2-1	few	CASRPQGGGEQFF	TGTGCCAGCAGACCGCAGGGAGGGGGTGAGCAGTTCTTC
.	TRBV12-3/TRBV12-4	TRBJ2-2	few	CASSLEFTGELFF	TGTGCCAGCAGTTTAGAATTCACCGGGGAGCTGTTTTTT
.	TRBV28	TRBJ2-3	.	CASSSYLSGTPLRTDTQYF	TGTGCCAGCAGTTCTTACCTCTCCGGGACTCCACTTCGCACAGATACGCAGTATTTT
TRBD1	TRBV2	TRBJ2-7	many	CASRVPSGTVTYEQYF	TGTGCCAGCAGGGTCCCCTCCGGGACAGTCACCTACGAGCAGTACTTC
TRBD2	TRBV7-8	TRBJ2-3	.	CASSLGVAGNTDTQYF	TGTGCCAGCAGCTTAGGAGTAGCGGGGAACACAGATACGCAGTATTTT
TRBD1	TRBV28	TRBJ2-7	.	CASSFPGQGHEQYF	TGTGCCAGCAGTTTTCCCGGACAGGGCCACGAGCAGTACTTC
TRBD1	TRBV12-3/TRBV12-4	TRBJ1-1	.	CASNRQGSGSEAFF	TGTGCCAGCAACCGACAGGGTTCAGGGAGTGAAGCTTTCTTT
TRBD2	TRBV7-2	TRBJ2-1	.	CASSLGGTSGYNEQFF	TGTGCCAGCAGCTTAGGGGGGACTAGCGGATACAATGAGCAGTTCTTC
.	TRBV9	TRBJ1-1	few	CASSVNLGGESYEAFF	TGTGCCAGCAGCGTAAATCTCGGGGGCGAAAGCTATGAAGCTTTCTTT
.	TRBV12-3/TRBV12-4	TRBJ1-1	.	CASTGTSVEAFF	TGTGCCAGCACAGGGACTTCCGTGGAAGCTTTCTTT
.	TRBV27	TRBJ1-1	.	CASSSTSNTEAFF	TGTGCCAGCAGTTCCACATCAAACACTGAAGCTTTCTTT
TRBD1	TRBV19	TRBJ1-1	.	CASSADREKDTEAFF	TGTGCCAGTAGTGCGGACAGGGAGAAGGACACTGAAGCTTTCTTT